The T cell receptor beta chain under discussion was sequenced for a study of naive and memory T cell subsets (dated by TCRdb to about 2017). Broadly, across the study: An open-source, UMI-based TCR alpha and beta sequencing pipeline was applied to sorted naive and memory peripheral blood T cell subsets. RNA was DNase-treated and reverse transcribed with TCR constant-region primers, mostly using SuperScript III. The functional CMV T cell responses agreed completely with IgG serology results.

From a lookup of the germline V gene (reference sequence), CDR1 and CDR2 are MNHEY and SMNVEV. The junction carries 5 bases between V and J, which are trimmed by 3 bases and 2 bases respectively. Taken from cysteine to phenylalanine, the CDR3 has 14 residues. CDR3 DNA is the only sequence kept; it has 42 bases, read in frame from the first base. TCR alpha and beta chain libraries were amplified separately from the second PCR step onward. The CMV status of each donor was determined by measuring IFNgamma production from CD4+ T cells after fresh PBMCs had been stimulated overnight with CMV viral lysate. Miltenyi beads were used first to positively select CD4 T cells, and CD8 T cells were then positively selected from the CD4-negative fraction. After staining for CD3, CD4, CD8, CD45RA, CD27 and a live/dead dye, cells were sorted on a BD Aria II into four subsets based on CD45RA and CD27. A few healthy volunteers provided blood, and each donor's sample was split into CD4 and CD8 T cells and then further divided into four differentiation subsets. Approximately 0.11 L of peripheral blood was drawn per donor, and PBMC were isolated by Ficoll-Paque PLUS density-gradient centrifugation. The sorted cells were lysed in RLT buffer, after which RNA was extracted using a Qiagen RNeasy kit and kept at -80 degrees C.

Receptor amplification or capture employed UMI-ligation and nested PCR. To cover both TRBC1 and TRBC2, the beta constant-region primer consisted of an equimolar mix of two oligonucleotides. Four rounds of PCR, combining the SP2 primer with nested alpha and beta constant-region primers, were used to amplify the ligated cDNA. A single-stranded oligonucleotide containing the SP2 primer and a 12-nucleotide UMI was joined to the 3' end of the cDNA by T4 RNA ligase 1. The ligation reaction was incubated at 16°C for about 18-25 hours. To avoid over-amplification, PCR2 was usually performed as a SYBR Green qPCR and halted once a predetermined threshold was reached. Every purification after the first one was done using Agencourt AMPure XP magnetic beads. Library amounts were measured by Qubit and library quality was assessed on a TapeStation, where the main peak was expected at around 650 bp. Sequencing of the pooled libraries was done on an Illumina MiSeq using v2 2x251 paired-end kits, which typically yielded roughly 0.95-2.1 million reads per sample. Each sample library was pooled at approximately 3.7 nM, and roughly 4.5-7% PhiX was included to improve cluster recognition. As for the original processing: Using tag matching that tolerated one base-pair mismatch, Decombinator assigned V and J genes to FASTQ reads that had been processed by Demultiplexor. Collapsinator used UMIs to correct both sequencing errors and frequency errors arising from PCR heterogeneity. TCRs were translated and CDR3s were extracted from the conserved cysteine to the FGXG phenylalanine by CDR3Translator, with non-productive sequences being flagged. Gini, Shannon entropy and inverse Simpson indices were calculated on repertoires that had been subsampled to equal numbers of UMI-defined TCRs. Within the linear range, a power law was fitted to clonotype abundance distributions using maximum likelihood. On one naive CD8 sample, the pipeline and MIGEC gave similar UMI counts, unique TCR numbers and clonal distributions. One analysis removed from the naive repertoire any naive TCRs that were also present in any memory subset from the same donor. A set of several thousand CMV-associated CDR3 sequences, compiled from VDJdb and a published dataset, was used to search the repertoires. TCRdb reanalyzed the raw reads on its own, using fastp at Q25 for trimming and MiXCR for clone calling, and kept in-frame beta chains. Every distinct CDR3 protein forms one entry, paired with its most common genes and DNA. The authors' filters were not applied to this entry. In all, the sample holds about 90,000 distinct CDR3 sequences, and over 9% of those were seen once. The top ten clonotypes cover around 0.13% of the sample.

This clonotype came up a few times. Its target antigen remains unknown. Base qualities are not provided; no much larger clone lies one nucleotide away. The investigation overall reported the following: TCR abundance followed a power law with an exponent that was different for naive and memory subsets but consistent across the three individuals. Clonotypes were defined as single alpha or beta chain sequences, not paired alpha/beta receptors. No ground truth was available to validate the repertoire findings for the naive and memory subsets. RNA-based TCR counts may be affected by expression changes linked to T cell activation and differentiation. Following error correction, more than 95% of naive TCR sequences occurred only once, which made naive abundance distributions much steeper than those of memory subsets. A few larger clonotypes were present in naive repertoires, especially CD8 naive repertoires, and these clonotypes were possibly memory cells re-expressing CD45RA. In both CD4 and CD8 cells, the Gini index increased while Shannon and inverse Simpson diversity decreased from naive through CM, EM and EMRA.

This chain is built from TRBV27 and TRBJ2-6, with the D gene not clear enough to name. Sequencing input: naive CD4+ T cells from blood. The cell subset or site label corresponds to: naive T cells, CD45RA high CD27+. The origin of this receptor is a human donor in good health. CDR3 loop: CASSLLPGANVLTF. The nucleotide sequence reads TGTGCCAGCAGTTTGTTACCTGGGGCCAACGTCCTGACTTTC.